This T cell receptor beta chain comes out of a study of blood T cell repertoires in COVID-19. Profiling relied on immunoSEQ multiplex PCR, and the TCRdb table lists in-frame clones only, not all of them. This table has some 360,000 clones, 85% to 90% appearing once. Participants were aged about 18 to 95 years, lived in 20 to 25 US areas, and enrolled virtually. Shortly before study entry, within 2 weeks, exposed participants had met a COVID-19 case. V lost 4 bases and J lost 4, with 20 bases in between. CDR1 is SGHTA, CDR2 FQGTGA, per germline. CDR3 length equals 16 residues. Sequenced input: PBMCs or T cells enriched from blood (not recorded which). This clonotype was obtained from a woman in her 30s who had been exposed to COVID-19. The rearrangement uses TRBV7-3 and TRBJ2-7; a possible D gene is TRBD1 (6 bases). The CDR3 region is CASSSLGGGLKYEQYF. The CDR3 DNA is TGTGCCAGCAGCTCCCTCGGTGGGGGCTTGAAGTACGAGCAGTACTTC.